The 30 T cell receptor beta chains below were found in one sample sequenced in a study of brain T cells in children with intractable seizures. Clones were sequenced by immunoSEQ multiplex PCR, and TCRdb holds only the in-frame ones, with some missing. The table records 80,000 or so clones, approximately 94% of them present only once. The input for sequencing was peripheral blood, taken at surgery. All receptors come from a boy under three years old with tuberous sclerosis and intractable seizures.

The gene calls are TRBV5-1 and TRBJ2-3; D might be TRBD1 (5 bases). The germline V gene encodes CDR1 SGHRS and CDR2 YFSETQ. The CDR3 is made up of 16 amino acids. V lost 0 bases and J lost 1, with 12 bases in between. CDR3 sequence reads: CASSLEGILGTDTQYF. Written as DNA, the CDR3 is TGCGCCAGCAGCTTGGAGGGGATCCTCGGCACAGATACGCAGTATTTT.

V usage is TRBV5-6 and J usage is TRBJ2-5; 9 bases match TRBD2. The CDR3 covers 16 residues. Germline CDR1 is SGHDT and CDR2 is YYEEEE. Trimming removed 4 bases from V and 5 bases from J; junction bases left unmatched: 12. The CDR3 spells CASSLLAGEGMETQYF. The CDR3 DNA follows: TGTGCCAGCAGCCTCTTAGCGGGAGAGGGGATGGAGACCCAGTACTTC.

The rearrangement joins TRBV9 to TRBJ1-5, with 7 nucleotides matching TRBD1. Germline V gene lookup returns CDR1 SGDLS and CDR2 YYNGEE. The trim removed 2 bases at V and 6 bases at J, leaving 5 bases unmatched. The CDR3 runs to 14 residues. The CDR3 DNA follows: TGTGCCAGCAGCGTTGAGGGGGCTGGTCAGCCCCAGCATTTT. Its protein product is CASSVEGAGQPQHF.

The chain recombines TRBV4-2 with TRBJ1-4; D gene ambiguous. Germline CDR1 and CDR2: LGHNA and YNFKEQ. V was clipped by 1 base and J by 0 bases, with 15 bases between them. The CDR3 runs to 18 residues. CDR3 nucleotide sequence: TGTGCCAGCAGCCAAGGAAGTATAGGAGATACAACTAATGAAAAACTGTTTTTT. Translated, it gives CASSQGSIGDTTNEKLFF.

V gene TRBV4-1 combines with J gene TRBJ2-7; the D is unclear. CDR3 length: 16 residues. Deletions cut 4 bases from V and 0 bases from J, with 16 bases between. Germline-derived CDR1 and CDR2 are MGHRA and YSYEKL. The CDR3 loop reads CASSRIHTETSYEQYF. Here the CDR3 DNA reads TGCGCCAGCAGCCGGATCCACACAGAGACCTCCTACGAGCAGTACTTC.

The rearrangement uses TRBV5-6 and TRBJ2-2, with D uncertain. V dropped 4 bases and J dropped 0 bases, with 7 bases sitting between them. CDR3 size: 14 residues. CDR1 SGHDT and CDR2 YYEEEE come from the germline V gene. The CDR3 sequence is CASSRSANTGELFF. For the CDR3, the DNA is TGTGCCAGCAGCCGAAGCGCGAACACCGGGGAGCTGTTTTTT.

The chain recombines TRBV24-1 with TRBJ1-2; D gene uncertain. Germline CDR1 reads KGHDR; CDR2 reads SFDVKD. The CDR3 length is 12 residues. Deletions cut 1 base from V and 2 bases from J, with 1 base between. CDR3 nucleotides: TGTGCCACCAGTGATTTCAACTATGGCTACACCTTC. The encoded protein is CATSDFNYGYTF.

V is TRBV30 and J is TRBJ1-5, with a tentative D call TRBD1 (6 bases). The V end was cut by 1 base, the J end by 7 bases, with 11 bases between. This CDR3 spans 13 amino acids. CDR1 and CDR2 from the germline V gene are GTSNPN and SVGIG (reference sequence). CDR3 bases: TGTGCCTGGAGTGGGGGGGGCAGGCAGCCCCAGCATTTT. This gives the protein CAWSGGGRQPQHF. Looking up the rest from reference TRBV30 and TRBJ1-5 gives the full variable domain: SQTIHQWPATLVQPVGSPLSLECTVEGTSNPNLYWYRQAAGRGLQLLFYSVGIGQISSEVPQNLSASRPQDRQFILSSKKLLLSDSGFYLCAWSGGGRQPQHFGDGTRLSIL.

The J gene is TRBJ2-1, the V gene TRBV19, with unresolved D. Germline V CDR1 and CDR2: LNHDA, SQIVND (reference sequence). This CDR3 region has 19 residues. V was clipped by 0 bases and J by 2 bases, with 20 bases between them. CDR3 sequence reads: CASSIDRYRMGWTYNEQFF. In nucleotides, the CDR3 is TGTGCCAGTAGTATAGATCGGTACAGAATGGGATGGACCTACAATGAGCAGTTCTTC.

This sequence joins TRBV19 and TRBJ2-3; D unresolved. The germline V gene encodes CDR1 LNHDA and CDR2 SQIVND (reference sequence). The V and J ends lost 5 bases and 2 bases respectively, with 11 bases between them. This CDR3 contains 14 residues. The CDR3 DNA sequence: TGTGCCAGTAGTGACTCCGGAGTCACAGATACGCAGTATTTT. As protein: CASSDSGVTDTQYF.

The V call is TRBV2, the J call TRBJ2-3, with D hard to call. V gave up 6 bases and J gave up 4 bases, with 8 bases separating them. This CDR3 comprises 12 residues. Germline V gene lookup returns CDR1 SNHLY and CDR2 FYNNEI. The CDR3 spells CASRDVPDTQYF. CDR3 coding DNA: TGTGCCAGCAGGGATGTACCAGATACGCAGTATTTT.

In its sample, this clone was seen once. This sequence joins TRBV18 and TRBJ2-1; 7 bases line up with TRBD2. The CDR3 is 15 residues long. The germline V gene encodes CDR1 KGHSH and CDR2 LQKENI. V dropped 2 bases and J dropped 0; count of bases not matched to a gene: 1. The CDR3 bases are TGTGCCAGCTCACCAGGGGGGGACTCCTACAATGAGCAGTTCTTC. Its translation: CASSPGGDSYNEQFF.

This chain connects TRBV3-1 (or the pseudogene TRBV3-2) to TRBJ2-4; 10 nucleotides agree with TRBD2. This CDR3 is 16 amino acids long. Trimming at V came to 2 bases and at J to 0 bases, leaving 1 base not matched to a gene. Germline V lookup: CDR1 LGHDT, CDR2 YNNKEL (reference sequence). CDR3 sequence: CASSQRLAGAKNIQYF. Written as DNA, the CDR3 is TGTGCCAGCAGCCAAAGACTAGCGGGAGCCAAAAACATTCAGTACTTC.

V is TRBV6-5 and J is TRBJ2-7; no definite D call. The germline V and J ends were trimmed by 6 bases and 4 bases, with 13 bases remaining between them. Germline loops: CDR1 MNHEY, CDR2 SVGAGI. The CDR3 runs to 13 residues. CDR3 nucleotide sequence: TGTGCCAGCAGGGTCGACATAAGTTACGAGCAGTACTTC. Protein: CASRVDISYEQYF.

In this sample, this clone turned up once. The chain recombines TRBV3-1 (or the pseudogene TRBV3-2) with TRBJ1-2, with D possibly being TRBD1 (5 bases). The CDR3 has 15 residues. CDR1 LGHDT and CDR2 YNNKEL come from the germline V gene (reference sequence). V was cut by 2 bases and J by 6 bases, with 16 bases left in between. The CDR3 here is CASSQKFRLQDGYTF. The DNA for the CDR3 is TGTGCCAGCAGCCAAAAGTTCAGGTTACAGGATGGCTACACCTTC.

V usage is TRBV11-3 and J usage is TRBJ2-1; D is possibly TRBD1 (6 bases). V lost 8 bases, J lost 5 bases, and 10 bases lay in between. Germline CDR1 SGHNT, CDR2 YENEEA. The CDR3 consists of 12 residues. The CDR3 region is CASGQTNNEQFF. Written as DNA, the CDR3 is TGTGCCAGCGGACAGACAAACAATGAGCAGTTCTTC.

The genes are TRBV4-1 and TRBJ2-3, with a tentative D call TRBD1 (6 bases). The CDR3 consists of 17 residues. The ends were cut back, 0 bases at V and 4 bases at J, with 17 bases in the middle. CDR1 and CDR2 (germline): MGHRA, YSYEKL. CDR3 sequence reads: CASSQDTRVEGADTQYF. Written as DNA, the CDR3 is TGCGCCAGCAGCCAAGATACGAGGGTCGAGGGGGCAGATACGCAGTATTTT.

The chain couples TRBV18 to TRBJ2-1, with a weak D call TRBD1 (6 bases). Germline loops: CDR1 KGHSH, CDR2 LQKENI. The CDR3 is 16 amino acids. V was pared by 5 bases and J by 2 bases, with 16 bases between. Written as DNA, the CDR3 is TGTGCCAGCTCATCTAAGGACAGATCCACCTACAATGAGCAGTTCTTC. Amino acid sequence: CASSSKDRSTYNEQFF.

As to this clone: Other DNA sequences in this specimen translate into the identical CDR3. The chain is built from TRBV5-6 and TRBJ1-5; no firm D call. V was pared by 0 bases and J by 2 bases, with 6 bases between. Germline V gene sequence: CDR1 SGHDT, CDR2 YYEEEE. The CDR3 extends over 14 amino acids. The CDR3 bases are TGTGCCAGCAGCTTGGCCGGGGGCAATCAGCCCCAGCATTTT. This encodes CASSLAGGNQPQHF.

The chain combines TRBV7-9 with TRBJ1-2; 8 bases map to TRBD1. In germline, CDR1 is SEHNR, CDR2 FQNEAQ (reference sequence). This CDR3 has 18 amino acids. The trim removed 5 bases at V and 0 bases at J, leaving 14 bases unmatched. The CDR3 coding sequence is TGTGCCAGCAGCCCCGCGGACAGGGTTTTAGGATCTAACTATGGCTACACCTTC. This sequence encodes CASSPADRVLGSNYGYTF.

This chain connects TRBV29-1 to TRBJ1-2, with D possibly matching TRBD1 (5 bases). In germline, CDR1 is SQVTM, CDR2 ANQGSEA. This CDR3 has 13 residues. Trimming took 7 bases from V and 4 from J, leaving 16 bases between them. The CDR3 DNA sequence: TGCAGCGCCGGGGGAGGGCCGGGCTATGGCTACACCTTC. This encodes CSAGGGPGYGYTF.

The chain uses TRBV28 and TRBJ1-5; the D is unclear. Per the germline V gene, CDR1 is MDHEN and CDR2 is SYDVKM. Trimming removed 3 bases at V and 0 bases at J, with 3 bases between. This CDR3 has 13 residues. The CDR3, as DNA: TGTGCCAGCAGTTTTTTTAGCAATCAGCCCCAGCATTTT. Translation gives CASSFFSNQPQHF.

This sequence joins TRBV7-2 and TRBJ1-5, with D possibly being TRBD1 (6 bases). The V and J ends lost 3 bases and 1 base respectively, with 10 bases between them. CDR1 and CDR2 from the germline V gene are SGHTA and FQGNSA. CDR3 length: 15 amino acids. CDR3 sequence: CASSLEGQSNQPQHF. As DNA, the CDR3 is TGTGCCAGCAGCTTGGAGGGACAAAGCAATCAGCCCCAGCATTTT.

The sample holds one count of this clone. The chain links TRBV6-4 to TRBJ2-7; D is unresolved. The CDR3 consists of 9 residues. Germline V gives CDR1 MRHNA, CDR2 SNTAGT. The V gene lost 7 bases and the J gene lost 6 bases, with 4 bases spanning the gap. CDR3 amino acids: CASTREQYF. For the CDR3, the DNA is TGTGCCAGCACGCGCGAGCAGTACTTC.

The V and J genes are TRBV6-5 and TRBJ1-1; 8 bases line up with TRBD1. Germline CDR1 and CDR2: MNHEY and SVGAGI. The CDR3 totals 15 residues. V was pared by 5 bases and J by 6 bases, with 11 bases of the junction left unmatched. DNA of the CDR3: TGTGCCAGCAGTCCATCCAGGGGACAGGCTCCTGAAGCTTTCTTT. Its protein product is CASSPSRGQAPEAFF.

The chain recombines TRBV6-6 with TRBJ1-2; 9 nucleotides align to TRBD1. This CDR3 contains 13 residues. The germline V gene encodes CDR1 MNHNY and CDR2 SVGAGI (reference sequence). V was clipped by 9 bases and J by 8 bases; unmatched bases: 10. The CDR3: CASVTGGNQGYTF. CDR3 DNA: TGTGCCAGTGTGACAGGGGGGAATCAAGGCTACACCTTC.

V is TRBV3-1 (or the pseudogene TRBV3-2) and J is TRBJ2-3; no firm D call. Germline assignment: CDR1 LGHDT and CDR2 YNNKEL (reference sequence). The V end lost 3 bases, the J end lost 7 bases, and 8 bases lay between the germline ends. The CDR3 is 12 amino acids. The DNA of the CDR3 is TGTGCCAGCAGCCAGTATCCGAATACGCAGTATTTT. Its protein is CASSQYPNTQYF.

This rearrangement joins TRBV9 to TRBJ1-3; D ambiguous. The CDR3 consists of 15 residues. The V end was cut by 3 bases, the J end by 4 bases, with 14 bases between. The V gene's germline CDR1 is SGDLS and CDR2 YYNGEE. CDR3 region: CASSAQEGMGNTIYF. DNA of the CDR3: TGTGCCAGCAGCGCCCAAGAGGGCATGGGAAACACCATATATTTT. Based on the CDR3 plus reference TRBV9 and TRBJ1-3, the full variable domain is DSGVTQTPKHLITATGQRVTLRCSPRSGDLSVYWYQQSLDQGLQFLIQYYNGEERAKGNILERFSAQQFPDLHSELNLSSLELGDSALYFCASSAQEGMGNTIYFGEGSWLTVV.

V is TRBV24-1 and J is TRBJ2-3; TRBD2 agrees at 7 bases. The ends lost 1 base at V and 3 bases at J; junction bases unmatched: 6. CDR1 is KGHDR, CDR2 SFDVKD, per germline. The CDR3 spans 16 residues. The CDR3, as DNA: TGTGCCACCAGTGATTTAGATCTGCGGGGGACAGATACGCAGTATTTT. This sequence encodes CATSDLDLRGTDTQYF.

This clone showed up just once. The CDR3, as DNA: TGTGCCAGTAGTATAGATGCTGGAAAAAACATTCAGTACTTC. As protein: CASSIDAGKNIQYF. The chain links TRBV19 to TRBJ2-4, with D hard to call. CDR3 length: 14 amino acids. V shed 0 bases and J shed 4 bases, with 7 bases lying between them. Germline values: CDR1 LNHDA, CDR2 SQIVND (reference sequence).